This T cell receptor (beta chain) derives from a study of CD8 T cells in Susac syndrome. The CDR3 is made up of 11 amino acids. Per the germline V gene, CDR1 is SQVTM and CDR2 is ANQGSEA. V was cut by 5 bases and J by 8 bases, with 12 bases left in between. In this sample, this clonotype turned up a few times. RNA amounts of roughly 0.5 to 1 ug underwent reverse transcription with random hexamers. Amplification of TCR beta CDR3 used immunoSEQ multiplex PCR across 54 Vbeta and 13 Jbeta. MiXCR, applied by TCRdb to the immunoSEQ multiplex PCR reads, yields one record per CDR3 protein. This table holds approximately 76,000 distinct CDR3 sequences, about 95% found once.

The sample comprised CD8+ T cells from PBMCs. V is TRBV29-1 and J is TRBJ1-2; D is unclear. The sequence was collected from a human donor with multiple sclerosis. CDR3 bases: TGCAGCGTTCTGTCCCTCGAGGGCTACACCTTC. Translation gives CSVLSLEGYTF. Together with reference TRBV29-1 and TRBJ1-2, the CDR3 gives the full variable domain: SAVISQKPSRDICQRGTSLTIQCQVDSQVTMMFWYRQQPGQSLTLIATANQGSEATYESGFVIDKFPISRPNLTFSTLTVSNMSPEDSSIYLCSVLSLEGYTFGSGTRLTVV.